The rows below give T cell receptor beta chains drawn from one sample of a study of blood T cell repertoires in COVID-19. Profiling relied on immunoSEQ multiplex PCR, and the TCRdb table lists in-frame clones only, not all of them. The sample lists some 120,000 clones, approximately 80% occurring once. Sequenced sample: peripheral blood. Every receptor here comes from a man between 70 and 80 years old with active or convalescent COVID-19. Each CDR3 is given with its conserved first and last residue. Each record gives: J gene, V gene, clone size, D gene, CDR3 DNA, CDR3 protein. D genes are given only for firm matches. Not every row has a clone size; where given, it reads once, few, many or a size class.

TRBJ2-1 | TRBV6-2/TRBV6-3 | NA | TRBD2 | TGTGCCAGCAGCGCCGGACTAGCGGGGATTTTGGTCAATGAGCAGTTCTTC | CASSAGLAGILVNEQFF
TRBJ2-7 | TRBV5-1 | NA | TRBD1 | TGCGCCAGCAGCATAGGACAGGGTTCTACCTACGAGCAGTACTTC | CASSIGQGSTYEQYF
TRBJ2-1 | TRBV28 | once | TRBD2 | TGTGCCAGCAGTTCCATTACTAGCGGGGCCCGAGGTGAGCAGTTCTTC | CASSSITSGARGEQFF
TRBJ1-4 | TRBV14 | NA | NA | TGTGCCAGCAGCCCCTCTCGGAGGGGGGGTGAAAAACTGTTTTTT | CASSPSRRGGEKLFF
TRBJ2-5 | TRBV9 | NA | TRBD2 | TGTGCCAGCAGCGCCGGGACTACCGTCCAAGAGACCCAGTACTTC | CASSAGTTVQETQYF
TRBJ2-7 | TRBV19 | NA | NA | TGTGCCAGTAGTATCTCTCACTACTCCTACGAGCAGTACTTC | CASSISHYSYEQYF
TRBJ1-2 | TRBV5-1 | once | NA | TGCGCCAGCAGCTTGGCCGCGGGACGATCCTATGGCTACACCTTC | CASSLAAGRSYGYTF
TRBJ1-2 | TRBV6-5 | NA | NA | TGTGCCAGCACGACAAGTAACTATGGCTACACCTTC | CASTTSNYGYTF
TRBJ1-2 | TRBV4-1 | NA | TRBD1 | TGCGCCAGCAGCCGAGGACAGGGGAAGGGCTACACCTTC | CASSRGQGKGYTF
TRBJ2-2 | TRBV5-1 | NA | NA | TGCGCCAGCAGCTTTAGAACAGGGAACACCGGGGAGCTGTTTTTT | CASSFRTGNTGELFF
TRBJ2-2 | TRBV6-5 | NA | TRBD1 | TGTGCCAGTGGACAGGGATGGACCGGGGAGCTGTTTTTT | CASGQGWTGELFF
TRBJ1-1 | TRBV7-2 | few | NA | TGTGCCAGCAGCTTAGATTTGGGAGCTGAAGCTTTCTTT | CASSLDLGAEAFF
TRBJ2-5 | TRBV9 | NA | NA | TGTGCCAGCAGCGGGGTTCTGGGGGGAGAGACCCAGTACTTC | CASSGVLGGETQYF
TRBJ2-3 | TRBV29-1 | NA | NA | TGCAGCCACGTGGACATCGGGACAGATACGCAGTATTTT | CSHVDIGTDTQYF
TRBJ2-1 | TRBV7-3 | NA | TRBD2 | TGTGCCAGCAGCAAAAACGGGGGGGCCTACAATGAGCAGTTCTTC | CASSKNGGAYNEQFF
TRBJ1-4 | TRBV3-1/TRBV3-2 | NA | NA | TGTGCCAGCAGCCGAGGGGGTAATGAAAAACTGTTTTTT | CASSRGGNEKLFF
TRBJ2-3 | TRBV3-1/TRBV3-2 | NA | TRBD2 | TGTGCCAGCAGCCAATTAGGGACTAGCGTCAGCACAGATACGCAGTATTTT | CASSQLGTSVSTDTQYF
TRBJ1-1 | TRBV3-1/TRBV3-2 | NA | TRBD1 | TGTGCCAGCAGCCTCACCGGGACAGGGACGGGCACTGAAGCTTTCTTT | CASSLTGTGTGTEAFF
TRBJ1-1 | TRBV6-5 | NA | NA | TGTGCCGTTCGGGGACTCACGGGCACTGAAGCTTTCTTT | CAVRGLTGTEAFF
TRBJ2-7 | TRBV4-1 | NA | TRBD2 | TGCGCCAGCAGCCGAACGGGACTAGCGGGGATAGGATACGAGCAGTACTTC | CASSRTGLAGIGYEQYF
TRBJ2-1 | TRBV5-6 | NA | NA | TGTGCCAGCAGCTTGGTAGTGGCGCAGGGCAATGAGCAGTTCTTC | CASSLVVAQGNEQFF
TRBJ2-7 | TRBV5-6 | NA | NA | TGTGCCAGCAGCCTCCCAGGAGGACCCAAAAGGGAAGAGCAGTACTTC | CASSLPGGPKREEQYF
TRBJ2-5 | TRBV5-4 | NA | TRBD2 | TGTGCCAGCAGCGAAGGGACTAGCGATGCCGAGACCCAGTACTTC | CASSEGTSDAETQYF
TRBJ2-7 | TRBV11-2 | NA | TRBD2 | TGTGCCAGCAGCCGGACTAGCGGGAGTGACGAGCAGTACTTC | CASSRTSGSDEQYF
TRBJ2-1 | TRBV11-2 | few | TRBD2 | TGTGCCAGCAGTGCGACTCTAGCGGGGAACAATGAGCAGTTCTTC | CASSATLAGNNEQFF
TRBJ2-1 | TRBV27 | NA | TRBD2 | TGTGCCAGCAGTAATACGCGGTTAAGCGGGGGGTTTAGCAATGAGCAGTTCTTC | CASSNTRLSGGFSNEQFF
TRBJ2-5 | TRBV11-2 | once | NA | TGTGCCAGCAGCTCCACGGGGACCCAGTACTTC | CASSSTGTQYF
TRBJ2-2 | TRBV19 | NA | TRBD1 | TGTGCCAGTAGCACCGACAGACAGGGTGGGACCGGGGAGCTGTTTTTT | CASSTDRQGGTGELFF
TRBJ1-6 | TRBV19 | NA | TRBD1 | TGTGCCAGTAGTCCCCCAGGGACAGGGGGGAATTCACCCCTCCACTTT | CASSPPGTGGNSPLHF
TRBJ2-3 | TRBV11-2 | NA | NA | TGTGCCAGCAGCCGAAGGGGGGGGAGTTCTAGCACAGATACGCAGTATTTT | CASSRRGGSSSTDTQYF
TRBJ1-2 | TRBV4-3 | NA | TRBD1 | TGCGCCAGCAGCCAAACGACAGGGGATGGCTACACCTTC | CASSQTTGDGYTF
TRBJ2-7 | TRBV5-1 | NA | TRBD2 | TGCGCCAGCAGCTTGGGGGCTAGCGGAACCTACGAGCAGTACTTC | CASSLGASGTYEQYF
TRBJ1-3 | TRBV11-3 | NA | TRBD1 | TGTGCCAGCAGCTTAGGCCTTCGCGACAGGGGTGGAGGAAACACCATATATTTT | CASSLGLRDRGGGNTIYF
TRBJ2-1 | TRBV7-9 | few | TRBD2 | TGTGCCAGCAGTTCTAGCGGGGGGCTCTACAATGAGCAGTTCTTC | CASSSSGGLYNEQFF
TRBJ2-7 | TRBV2 | NA | NA | TGTGCCAGCAGTGGTCCGGGGGGCAGGCAGTACTTC | CASSGPGGRQYF
TRBJ1-1 | TRBV7-8 | once | NA | TGTGCCAGCAGCCGCGACGACCCAAGGGAGAAGGCTTTCTTT | CASSRDDPREKAFF
TRBJ1-2 | TRBV6-6 | once | NA | TGTGCCAGCAGTTACCAAGGGGAGGATGGCTACACCTTC | CASSYQGEDGYTF
TRBJ2-5 | TRBV5-6 | NA | TRBD1 | TGTGCCAGCGGCGGGACAGGGTACTCTCAAGAGACCCAGTACTTC | CASGGTGYSQETQYF
TRBJ1-4 | TRBV5-1 | NA | NA | TGCGCCAGCAGCTTGGAAGGGGCGGCTAATGAAAAACTGTTTTTT | CASSLEGAANEKLFF
TRBJ2-1 | TRBV24-1 | few | NA | TGTGCCACCAGTGACACAGGATCGAGCTCCTACAATGAGCAGTTCTTC | CATSDTGSSSYNEQFF
TRBJ1-2 | TRBV7-2 | NA | NA | TGTGCCAGCAGCACCAGCAGGTTTATGAGCACCTATGGCTACACCTTC | CASSTSRFMSTYGYTF
TRBJ2-2 | TRBV5-1 | NA | TRBD1 | TGCGCCAGCAGCTTGGAGACAGGGCGTGGCACCGGGGAGCTGTTTTTT | CASSLETGRGTGELFF
TRBJ2-2 | TRBV7-8 | NA | TRBD1 | TGTGCCAGCAGCTTCACAGGGGGCGGCACCGGGGAGCTGTTTTTT | CASSFTGGGTGELFF
TRBJ1-1 | TRBV5-4 | NA | NA | TGTGCCAGCAGCAAACAGGGTGATGGCACTGAAGCTTTCTTT | CASSKQGDGTEAFF
TRBJ2-1 | TRBV5-4 | NA | TRBD2 | TGTGCCAGCAGCCACCTGGGAGCGGGAGAAGTCAGTGAGCAGTTCTTC | CASSHLGAGEVSEQFF
TRBJ2-4 | TRBV2 | NA | TRBD2 | TGTGCCAGCAGGGCTAGCGGGAGGACCAAAAACATTCAGTACTTC | CASRASGRTKNIQYF
TRBJ2-1 | TRBV5-4 | once | NA | TGTGCCAGCAGCTTCCAGGGATTGGGCAATGGCTATGAGCAGTTCTTC | CASSFQGLGNGYEQFF
TRBJ1-3 | TRBV9 | NA | NA | TGTGCCAGCAGCGGAGCAGGGAGGGGCTCTGGAAACACCATATATTTT | CASSGAGRGSGNTIYF